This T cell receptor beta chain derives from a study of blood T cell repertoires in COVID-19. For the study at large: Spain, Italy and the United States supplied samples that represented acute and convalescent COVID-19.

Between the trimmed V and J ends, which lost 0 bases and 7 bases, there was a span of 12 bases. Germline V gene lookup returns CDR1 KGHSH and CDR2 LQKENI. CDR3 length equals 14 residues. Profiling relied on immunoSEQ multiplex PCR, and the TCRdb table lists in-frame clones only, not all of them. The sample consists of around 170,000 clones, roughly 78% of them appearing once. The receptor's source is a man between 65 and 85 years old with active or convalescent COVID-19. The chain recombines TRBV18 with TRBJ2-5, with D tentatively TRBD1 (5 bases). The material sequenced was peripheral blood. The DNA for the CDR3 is TGTGCCAGCTCACCACCGGGTTTCGACAGGACCCAGTACTTC. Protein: CASSPPGFDRTQYF.